This T cell receptor beta chain was recovered during a study of blood T cell repertoires in COVID-19. About the research overall: Whether acute or convalescent, the COVID-19 samples came from the United States, Italy and Spain.

The CDR3 length is 13 residues. Trimming pared 4 bases from V and 4 bases from J, leaving 10 bases between. The germline gives CDR1 MNHEY, CDR2 SVGAGI. Generated by immunoSEQ multiplex PCR, the TCRdb table keeps only in-frame clones and is missing some. The sample records about 70,000 clones, around 90% being singletons. The clonotype comes from a human donor in a cohort sampled during active COVID-19. The chain joins TRBV6-5 to TRBJ1-2; a weak D match, TRBD1 (6 bases). Sample: peripheral blood. The CDR3 DNA follows: TGTGCCAGCAGTTTGCGGGGGGCCTATGGCTACACCTTC. This sequence encodes CASSLRGAYGYTF.